These 5 T cell receptor beta chains were all obtained from the same sample, sequenced in a study of Ad26.COV2.S vaccination and SARS-CoV-2 variants. Method: immunoSEQ multiplex PCR; TCRdb's copy keeps in-frame clones and lacks some. Among 300,000 to 350,000 clones, about 86% were seen once, and the ten largest hold 1.9%. Treatment in this sample: some 19 received Ad26.COV2.S at low or high dose, single or two shots; about 5 received placebo; per-sample allocation not given. Vaccine and placebo recipients were sampled on day 63 after the first injection. This specimen was peripheral blood, taken in a trial of Ad26.COV2.S vaccine versus placebo. These receptor sequences come from a person between 18 and 60 years old who received the Ad26.COV2.S COVID-19 vaccine or a placebo.

About this clone: Within the sample, other DNA sequences also encode this same CDR3. The V and J genes are TRBV5-1 and TRBJ1-5; tentative D call: TRBD1 (5 bases). The germline gives CDR1 SGHRS, CDR2 YFSETQ. CDR3 length: 14 amino acids. The germline V and J ends were trimmed by 0 bases and 6 bases, with 10 bases remaining between them. This chain's CDR3 is CASSLGQGGQPQHF. As DNA, the CDR3 is TGCGCCAGCAGCTTGGGGCAGGGTGGTCAGCCCCAGCATTTT. The full variable domain, with the rest looked up from reference TRBV5-1 and TRBJ1-5, is KAGVTQTPRYLIKTRGQQVTLSCSPISGHRSVSWYQQTPGQGLQFLFEYFSETQRNKGNFPGRFSGRQFSNSRSEMNVSTLELGDSALYLCASSLGQGGQPQHFGDGTRLSIL.

The rearrangement joins TRBV7-2 to TRBJ2-1, with 14 bases fitting TRBD2. Germline V gene sequence: CDR1 SGHTA, CDR2 FQGNSA. CDR3 length: 14 residues. The trim removed 5 bases at V and 8 bases at J, leaving 2 bases unmatched. The CDR3 protein is CASSGTSGGHEQFF. CDR3 nucleotide sequence: TGTGCCAGCAGCGGGACTAGCGGGGGACATGAGCAGTTCTTC.

The V gene is TRBV4-3, the J gene TRBJ2-7; D is ambiguous. The CDR3 is made up of 15 amino acids. Trimming took off 1 base at V and 0 bases at J, with 10 bases between the two ends. Germline values: CDR1 LGHNA, CDR2 YSLEER. CDR3 sequence reads: CASSQGTAVSYEQYF. The CDR3 bases are TGCGCCAGCAGCCAAGGGACGGCTGTCTCCTACGAGCAGTACTTC.

The V and J genes are TRBV10-1 and TRBJ1-1; perhaps TRBD1 as D (5 bases). This CDR3 contains 21 residues. Germline CDR1 WNHNN, CDR2 SYGVQD (reference sequence). V was cut by 2 bases and J by 0 bases, with 28 bases left in between. CDR3 bases: TGCGCCAGCAGTGAGGCGCGCGCAACAGGATCAGAAGGTTGCTTGAACACTGAAGCTTTCTTT. Protein: CASSEARATGSEGCLNTEAFF.

The V and J genes are TRBV19 and TRBJ1-4; D unresolved. The CDR3 length is 13 residues. The V end lost 4 bases, the J end lost 8 bases, and 11 bases lay between the germline ends. The germline CDR1 and CDR2 sequences are LNHDA and SQIVND (reference sequence). CDR3 in DNA: TGTGCCAGTAGTAAGAACAGAGGGGAAAAACTGTTTTTT. This gives the protein CASSKNRGEKLFF.